This TCR beta chain derives from a study of blood T cell repertoires in COVID-19. Study-level information: PBMCs, B-cell-depleted T cells, or T cells provided the cDNA or gDNA that made up the material.

The authors' processing: Amplification from reference gene primers served as the basis for estimated nucleated cell counts. The assay was immunoSEQ multiplex PCR, and TCRdb's table has in-frame clones only and misses some. The V and J calls and clone size were taken over from that table, and D and trimming were inferred from the DNA. The sample includes about 220,000 clones, around four fifths of them seen just once. Germline V gives CDR1 SQVTM, CDR2 ANQGSEA. The CDR3 sequence is 11 residues long. The V end was cut by 6 bases, the J end by 8 bases, with 13 bases between. The sequencing sample was made of peripheral blood. The receptor was isolated from a man aged 25 to 40 with active or convalescent COVID-19. The V call is TRBV29-1, the J call TRBJ1-1, with a tentative D call TRBD1 (6 bases). The CDR3 DNA is TGCAGCGTAGCCTCCGGGACAGAAGCTTTCTTT. It yields the protein CSVASGTEAFF.